The 25 T cell receptor beta chains below were found in one sample sequenced in a study of T cells in Graves' hyperthyroidism and ophthalmopathy. Amplification targeted TCR beta CDR3 regions from RNA transcripts. The TCR CDR3 first-round RT-PCR relied on the HTBI primer set. TCRdb reprocessed the multiplex PCR reads via MiXCR and lists one record per CDR3 protein. Of over 700,000 distinct CDR3 sequences detected, more than 30% appear once; the ten largest clones hold approximately 8.7%. Sequencing was performed on blood. These receptor sequences come from a man in his late teens or twenties with Graves' hyperthyroidism.

Of note for this clonotype: Germline and junction disagree at one end, which may indicate a read error. The rearrangement joins TRBV5-5 to TRBJ1-2; tentatively, D is TRBD1 (5 bases). Germline lookup yields CDR1 SGHKS and CDR2 YYEKEE (reference sequence). The CDR3 has 16 amino acids. The CDR3 reads CASSPIGKQEVYGYTF. DNA for the CDR3: TGCGCCAGCAGCCCGATTGGGAAACAGGAGGTCTATGGCTACACCTTC.

This clonotype was detected many times. V gene TRBV7-2 combines with J gene TRBJ2-2; TRBD1 might be the D (6 bases). The germline V gene encodes CDR1 SGHTA and CDR2 FQGNSA. Trimming stripped 3 bases from V and 6 bases from J, with 8 bases between. The CDR3 runs to 13 residues. CDR3 bases: TGTGCCAGCAGCTTTGGGGGCGCCGGGGAGCTGTTTTTT. It translates to CASSFGGAGELFF. The full variable domain, with the rest looked up from reference TRBV7-2 and TRBJ2-2, is GAGVSQSPSNKVTEKGKDVELRCDPISGHTALYWYRQSLGQGLEFLIYFQGNSAPDKSGLPSDRFSAERTGGSVSTLTIQRTQQEDSAVYLCASSFGGAGELFFGEGSRLTVL.

The V call is TRBV29-1, the J call TRBJ2-1; D remains ambiguous. Germline-derived CDR1 and CDR2 are SQVTM and ANQGSEA. This CDR3 has 14 residues. V shed 7 bases and J shed 0 bases, with 13 bases lying between them. The CDR3 region is CSAIPESSYNEQFF. In DNA form, the CDR3 reads TGCAGCGCGATACCAGAGAGCTCCTACAATGAGCAGTTCTTC.

The chain couples TRBV7-9 to TRBJ2-5; no clear D gene. This CDR3 region has 13 residues. The germline V gene encodes CDR1 SEHNR and CDR2 FQNEAQ (reference sequence). Trimming cost V 4 bases and J 1 base, with 7 bases left between them. CDR3 in amino acids: CASSYGPQETQYF. The CDR3 DNA is TGTGCCAGCAGCTACGGACCCCAAGAGACCCAGTACTTC.

V usage is TRBV4-1 and J usage is TRBJ2-7, with 13 bases that match TRBD2. With V trimmed by 0 bases and J by 12 bases, 11 bases remained unmatched. The CDR3 is made up of 16 amino acids. CDR1 is MGHRA and CDR2 is YSYEKL in the germline V gene. The CDR3 is CASSQDRGLAGLRRYF. CDR3 sequence (DNA): TGCGCCAGCAGCCAAGATCGGGGACTAGCGGGGCTCCGGCGGTACTTC.

This clonotype was recorded a few times. CDR3 sequence (DNA): TGTGCCAGCAGCTTCACCCGGGACAGGGGGCGGCTAGACAATCAGCCCCAGCATTTT. Translated: CASSFTRDRGRLDNQPQHF. The V gene is TRBV7-8, the J gene TRBJ1-5; 12 bases fit TRBD1. J was trimmed by 3 bases and V by 3 bases; bases with no gene match: 12. Germline values: CDR1 SGHVS, CDR2 FQNEAQ. The CDR3 is 19 residues long.

This chain links TRBV6-2 or TRBV6-3 with TRBJ1-4; D ambiguous. Germline values: CDR1 MNHEY, CDR2 SVGEGT. This CDR3 region has 14 residues. V was cut by 0 bases and J by 3 bases, with 5 bases left in between. DNA of the CDR3: TGTGCCAGCAGTTACTCGACGGCTAATGAAAAACTGTTTTTT. It yields the protein CASSYSTANEKLFF.

There are many counts of this clonotype. V usage is TRBV6-6 and J usage is TRBJ1-5, with 12 bases lining up with TRBD1. The J segment lost 7 bases and the V segment lost 7 bases, leaving 2 bases of the junction unmatched. The CDR3 is 13 residues long. The V gene's germline CDR1 is MNHNY and CDR2 SVGAGI (reference sequence). The CDR3 DNA reads as TGTGCCAGCACGGGGACAGGGGGCCAGCCCCAGCATTTT. Translated: CASTGTGGQPQHF.

This clonotype was counted a single time. The chain combines TRBV20-1 with TRBJ1-1; D gene unclear. Germline CDR1 DFQATT, CDR2 SNEGSKA (reference sequence). Between the trimmed V and J ends, which lost 6 bases and 10 bases, there was a span of 24 bases. This CDR3 contains 14 residues. The CDR3 region is CSATSDSGSPVAFF. CDR3 in DNA: TGCAGTGCCACCAGTGACTCGGGTAGCCCCGTAGCTTTCTTT.

For the CDR3, the DNA is TGTGCCAGCAGCTTACGGAGGGAAGTAGAGACCCAGTACTTC. Protein: CASSLRREVETQYF. The rearrangement uses TRBV7-3 and TRBJ2-5; D possibly corresponds to TRBD2 (6 bases). From germline, CDR1 is SGHTA and CDR2 FQGTGA. This CDR3 spans 14 amino acids. The germline V and J ends were trimmed by 2 bases and 4 bases, with 11 bases remaining between them.

V gene TRBV6-5 combines with J gene TRBJ1-1, with no clear D. CDR1 is MNHEY, CDR2 SVGAGI, per germline. There are 15 residues in the CDR3. V was pared by 3 bases and J by 1 base, with 12 bases between. CDR3 in amino acids: CASSYPHLKNTEAFF. The CDR3 DNA follows: TGTGCCAGCAGTTATCCCCACCTCAAGAACACTGAAGCTTTCTTT.

The chain combines TRBV29-1 with TRBJ1-1, with 7 bases identical to TRBD1. V lost 6 bases and J lost 0; bases outside the gene matches: 13. CDR3 size: 16 residues. In germline, CDR1 is SQVTM, CDR2 ANQGSEA. Written as DNA, the CDR3 is TGCAGCGTCGGGACAGCGCCGGGACGTATGAACACTGAAGCTTTCTTT. Its translation is CSVGTAPGRMNTEAFF.

This clonotype was observed once. The V gene is TRBV5-1, the J gene TRBJ1-1; D is uncertain. Trimming cost V 4 bases and J 1 base, with 17 bases left between them. CDR1 SGHRS and CDR2 YFSETQ come from the germline V gene. The CDR3 spans 16 residues. The CDR3: CASSTSDGRENTEAFF. The CDR3, as DNA: TGCGCCAGCAGCACCTCCGACGGGAGGGAGAACACTGAAGCTTTCTTT. Full variable domain (outside the CDR3, taken from reference TRBV5-1 and TRBJ1-1): KAGVTQTPRYLIKTRGQQVTLSCSPISGHRSVSWYQQTPGQGLQFLFEYFSETQRNKGNFPGRFSGRQFSNSRSEMNVSTLELGDSALYLCASSTSDGRENTEAFFGQGTRLTVV.

The rearrangement links TRBV5-1 to TRBJ2-6, with 7 positions matching TRBD1. The CDR3 length is 18 residues. Germline CDR1 SGHRS, CDR2 YFSETQ. J was trimmed by 0 bases and V by 1 base; bases with no gene match: 7. The CDR3 region is CASSLHPGTASGANVLTF. In nucleotides, the CDR3 is TGCGCCAGCAGCTTGCACCCCGGGACAGCCTCTGGGGCCAACGTCCTGACTTTC.

This clonotype was counted between two and nine times. V gene TRBV11-2 combines with J gene TRBJ2-5, with D hard to call. V was clipped by 5 bases and J by 4 bases, with 14 bases between them. The germline CDR1 and CDR2 sequences are SGHAT and FQNNGV. This CDR3 has 14 amino acids. The chain's CDR3 is CASSPDWVGETQYF. In DNA, the CDR3 is TGTGCCAGCAGCCCAGATTGGGTGGGAGAGACCCAGTACTTC.

About this clonotype: A much larger clone differs from this one at a single base, so this may be a read error. The V gene is TRBV5-1, the J gene TRBJ1-4; 9 nucleotides match TRBD1. The CDR3 extends over 14 amino acids. Germline values: CDR1 SGHRS, CDR2 YFSETQ. The CDR3 is CAGSKDRGKEKLFF. CDR3 nucleotide sequence: TGCGCCGGCAGCAAGGACAGGGGAAAGGAAAAACTGTTTTTT.

Comment on this clonotype: Being one base from a much bigger clone, this may be a read error. The CDR3: CASRGPWAERNTEALF. The CDR3 coding sequence is TGTGCCAGCAGGGGTCCCTGGGCAGAGCGGAACACTGAAGCTTTATTT. The chain is built from TRBV7-9 and TRBJ1-1; no clear D gene. This CDR3 is 16 amino acids long. Per germline, CDR1 SEHNR and CDR2 FQNEAQ (reference sequence).

The CDR3 DNA is TGTGCCGTAACTTACGGGGAAACAGCTTTCTTT. This codes for CAVTYGETAFF. The chain links TRBV6-2 or TRBV6-3 to TRBJ1-1; D unclear. Trimming took 11 bases from V and 10 from J, leaving 17 bases between them. CDR3 length: 11 amino acids. Germline V gene data show CDR1 as MNHEY and CDR2 as SVGEGT.

Many counts were recorded for this clonotype. The V call is TRBV25-1, the J call TRBJ1-6; no clear D. CDR3 length: 12 amino acids. V dropped 10 bases and J dropped 8 bases, with 12 bases sitting between them. CDR1 is MGHDK and CDR2 is SYGVNS in the germline V gene. The CDR3 DNA is TGTGCCACCACATACCAGGATTCACCCCTCCACTTT. It specifies CATTYQDSPLHF.

This clonotype was seen only a few times. This chain connects TRBV7-2 to TRBJ1-1, with 8 bases identical to TRBD1. V lost 6 bases and J lost 1; bases outside the gene matches: 7. CDR3 length equals 15 residues. The germline V gene has CDR1 SGHTA and CDR2 FQGNSA. CDR3 nucleotides: TGTGCCAGCAGTGTCAGGGGGCTCGCGAACACTGAAGCTTTCTTT. This translates into CASSVRGLANTEAFF. Full variable domain (rest looked up from reference TRBV7-2 and TRBJ1-1): GAGVSQSPSNKVTEKGKDVELRCDPISGHTALYWYRQSLGQGLEFLIYFQGNSAPDKSGLPSDRFSAERTGGSVSTLTIQRTQQEDSAVYLCASSVRGLANTEAFFGQGTRLTVV.

This clonotype was seen only a few times. This sequence joins TRBV7-8 and TRBJ1-6; 8 bases align to TRBD1. CDR1 is SGHVS, CDR2 FQNEAQ, per germline. After removal of 7 bases from V and 7 bases from J, the junction contained 9 bases not matched to a gene. The CDR3 spans 15 residues. The CDR3 spells CASKGGTGRNSPLHF. In DNA form, the CDR3 reads TGTGCCAGCAAGGGGGGGACAGGTAGAAATTCACCCCTCCACTTT.

This rearrangement joins TRBV7-9 to TRBJ2-7; D gene uncertain. Germline CDR1 reads SEHNR; CDR2 reads FQNEAQ (reference sequence). This CDR3 comprises 12 residues. Trimming removed 0 bases from V and 10 bases from J, with 10 bases in between. The CDR3 is CASSLATTAQYF. In DNA form, the CDR3 reads TGTGCCAGCAGCTTAGCGACGACCGCTCAGTACTTC.

This clonotype has a count of ten or more. The junction shows a germline mismatch at one end, possibly a read error. The chain combines TRBV7-7 with TRBJ2-5; D gene ambiguous. The CDR3 totals 13 residues. CDR1 SSHAT and CDR2 FNYEAQ come from the germline V gene (reference sequence). The CDR3 loop reads CASSLAAQETQYF. For the CDR3, the DNA is TGTGCTAGCAGCTTAGCCGCTCAAGAGACCCAGTACTTC.

The chain couples TRBV19 to TRBJ1-5; D possibly corresponds to TRBD1 (6 bases). Germline V gives CDR1 LNHDA, CDR2 SQIVND (reference sequence). CDR3 length equals 14 residues. The V end was cut by 3 bases, the J end by 3 bases, with 9 bases between. Written as DNA, the CDR3 is TGTGCCAGTAGTATCACAGGGCTCAATCAGCCCCAGCATTTT. This sequence encodes CASSITGLNQPQHF.

This clonotype was seen a handful of times. This sequence joins TRBV7-9 and TRBJ2-2; 8 bases fit TRBD1. The CDR3 length is 15 residues. CDR1 is SEHNR, CDR2 FQNEAQ, per germline (reference sequence). The trim removed 7 bases at V and 5 bases at J, leaving 9 bases unmatched. This CDR3 reads CASTPQGALTGELFF. As DNA, the CDR3 is TGTGCCAGCACCCCTCAGGGGGCCCTGACCGGGGAGCTGTTTTTT.